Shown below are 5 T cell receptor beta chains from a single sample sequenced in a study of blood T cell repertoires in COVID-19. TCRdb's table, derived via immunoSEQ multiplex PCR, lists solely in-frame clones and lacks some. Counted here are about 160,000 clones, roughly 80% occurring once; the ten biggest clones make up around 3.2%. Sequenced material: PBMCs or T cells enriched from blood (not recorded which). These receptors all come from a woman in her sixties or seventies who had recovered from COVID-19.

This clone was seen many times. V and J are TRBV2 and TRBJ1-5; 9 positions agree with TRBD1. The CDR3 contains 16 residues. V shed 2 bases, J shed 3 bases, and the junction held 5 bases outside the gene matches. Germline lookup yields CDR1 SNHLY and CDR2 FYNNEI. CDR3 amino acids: CASSETQGAVNQPQHF. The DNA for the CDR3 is TGTGCCAGCAGTGAAACACAGGGGGCAGTCAATCAGCCCCAGCATTTT.

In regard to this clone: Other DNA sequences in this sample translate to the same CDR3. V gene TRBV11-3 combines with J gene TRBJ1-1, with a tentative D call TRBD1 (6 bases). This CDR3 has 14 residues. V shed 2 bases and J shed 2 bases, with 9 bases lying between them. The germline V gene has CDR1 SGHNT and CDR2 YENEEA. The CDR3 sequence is CASSLRGANTEAFF. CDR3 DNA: TGTGCCAGCAGCTTACGGGGGGCCAACACTGAAGCTTTCTTT.

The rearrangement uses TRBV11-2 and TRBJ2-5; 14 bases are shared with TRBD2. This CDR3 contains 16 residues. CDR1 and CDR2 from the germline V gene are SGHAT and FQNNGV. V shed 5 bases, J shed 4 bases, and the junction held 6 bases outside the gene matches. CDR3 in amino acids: CASSLGTSGGIETQYF. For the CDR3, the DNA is TGTGCCAGCAGCCTCGGGACTAGCGGGGGTATAGAGACCCAGTACTTC.

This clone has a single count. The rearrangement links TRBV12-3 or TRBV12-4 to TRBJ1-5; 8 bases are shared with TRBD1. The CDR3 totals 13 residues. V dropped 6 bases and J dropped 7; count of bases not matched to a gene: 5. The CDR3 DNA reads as TGTGCCAGCAGGTCAGGGGGCTCGCAGCCCCAGCATTTT. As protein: CASRSGGSQPQHF.

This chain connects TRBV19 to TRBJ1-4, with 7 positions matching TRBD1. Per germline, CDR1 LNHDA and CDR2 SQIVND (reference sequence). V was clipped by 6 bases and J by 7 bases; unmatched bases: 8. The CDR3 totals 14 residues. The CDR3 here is CASRSGGQTEKLFF. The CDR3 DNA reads TGTGCCAGTAGGAGTGGGGGACAGACTGAAAAACTGTTTTTT.